The source of this T cell receptor (beta chain) is a study of CD8 T cells in ankylosing spondylitis. In TCRdb, the 5' RACE reads were re-called with MiXCR into one record per CDR3 protein. The sample consists of 310,000 or so distinct CDR3 sequences, around 20% of them appearing once. Sequenced input: blood, either unsorted or a sorted T cell fraction (not recorded which). The sequence was obtained from a male donor with ankylosing spondylitis or in good health (not recorded which).

CDR3 loop: CAWSGGQGSNQPQHF. The CDR3 DNA is TGTGCCTGGAGTGGGGGACAGGGTAGCAATCAGCCCCAGCATTTT. The chain is built from TRBV30 and TRBJ1-5; 9 bases are shared with TRBD1. Germline CDR1 is GTSNPN and CDR2 is SVGIG (reference sequence). This CDR3 has 15 residues. The junction had 1 base not matched to a gene; V was cut back by 1 base and J by 0 bases.